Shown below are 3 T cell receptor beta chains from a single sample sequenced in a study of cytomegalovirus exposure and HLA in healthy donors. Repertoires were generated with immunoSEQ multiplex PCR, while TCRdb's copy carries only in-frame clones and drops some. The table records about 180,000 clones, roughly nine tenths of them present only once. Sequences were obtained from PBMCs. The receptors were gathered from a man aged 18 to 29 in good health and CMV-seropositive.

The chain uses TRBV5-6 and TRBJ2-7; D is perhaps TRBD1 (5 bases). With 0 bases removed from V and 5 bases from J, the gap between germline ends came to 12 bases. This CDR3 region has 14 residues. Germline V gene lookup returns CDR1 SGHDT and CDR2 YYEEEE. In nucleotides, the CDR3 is TGTGCCAGCAGCTTGGAGGGGCTTTTCGACGAGCAGTACTTC. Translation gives CASSLEGLFDEQYF. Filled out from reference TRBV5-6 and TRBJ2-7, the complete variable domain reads DAGVTQSPTHLIKTRGQQVTLRCSPKSGHDTVSWYQQALGQGPQFIFQYYEEEERQRGNFPDRFSGHQFPNYSSELNVNALLLGDSALYLCASSLEGLFDEQYFGPGTRLTVT.

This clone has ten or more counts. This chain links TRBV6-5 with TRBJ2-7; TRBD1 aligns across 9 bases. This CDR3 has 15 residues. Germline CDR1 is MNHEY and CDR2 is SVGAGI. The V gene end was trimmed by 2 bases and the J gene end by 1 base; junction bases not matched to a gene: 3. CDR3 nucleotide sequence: TGTGCCAGCAGTTACGACGGGACAGGGTCCTACGAGCAGTACTTC. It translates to CASSYDGTGSYEQYF.

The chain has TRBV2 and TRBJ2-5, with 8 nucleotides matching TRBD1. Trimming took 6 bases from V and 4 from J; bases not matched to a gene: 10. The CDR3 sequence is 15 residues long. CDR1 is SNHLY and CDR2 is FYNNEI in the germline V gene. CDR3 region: CASRPETGAGETQYF. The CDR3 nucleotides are TGTGCCAGCAGACCGGAGACAGGGGCGGGAGAGACCCAGTACTTC. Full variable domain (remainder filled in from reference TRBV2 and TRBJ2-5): EPEVTQTPSHQVTQMGQEVILRCVPISNHLYFYWYRQILGQKVEFLVSFYNNEISEKSEIFDDQFSVERPDGSNFTLKIRSTKLEDSAMYFCASRPETGAGETQYFGPGTRLLVL.